This T cell receptor (beta chain) derives from a study of Ad26.COV2.S vaccination and SARS-CoV-2 variants. Study results and limitations: Reportedly, after vaccination the spike-specific CD8+ and CD4+ T cell responses displayed substantial breadth.

Germline-derived CDR1 and CDR2 are LGHNT and FRNRAP. The ends were cut back, 5 bases at V and 8 bases at J, with 12 bases in the middle. The CDR3 contains 12 residues. Treatment reported: approximately 18 received Ad26.COV2.S at low or high dose, single or two shots; roughly 5 received placebo; per-sample allocation not given. Day 63 after the first injection of vaccine or placebo was the sampling time. Using immunoSEQ multiplex PCR, the repertoire was profiled, and TCRdb retains in-frame clones only, with some absent. The repertoire includes over 300,000 clones, about 83% of them detected once, and nearly 7.5% sits in the top ten. For this clone: The antigen remains unidentified.

This TCR came from a person between 18 and 59 years old who received the Ad26.COV2.S COVID-19 vaccine or a placebo. The sequences come from peripheral blood, collected in a trial of Ad26.COV2.S vaccine versus placebo. The V and J genes are TRBV12-5 and TRBJ1-2; perhaps TRBD1 as D (6 bases). The CDR3 sequence is CASGLNRDGYTF. For the CDR3, the DNA is TGTGCTAGTGGTCTAAACAGGGACGGCTACACCTTC.